The rows below give T cell receptor beta chains drawn from one sample of a study of glioma-infiltrating T cells. TCRdb re-analysed the multiplex PCR reads in MiXCR, keeping a single row per CDR3 protein. The sample includes under 200,000 distinct CDR3 sequences, more than 35% of them seen just once. The sample was glioma tissue, nonneoplastic brain tissue, or PBMCs (not recorded which). The source is a human donor with low-grade glioma or glioblastoma, undergoing nonglioma brain surgery, or in good health (not recorded which). Both conserved end residues are part of each CDR3. Each record gives: J gene, clone size, D gene, CDR3 length, V gene, CDR3 protein, CDR3 DNA. The D gene is left open where the match is weak. Clone size is not always given. Where it is, it says once, few, many or a class for expanded clones.

J gene: TRBJ2-7
clone size: many
D gene: -
CDR3 length: 13
V gene: TRBV28
CDR3 protein: CASSGVSPDEQYF
CDR3 DNA: TGTGCCAGCAGTGGGGTGAGTCCCGACGAGCAGTACTTC

J gene: TRBJ1-2
clone size: few
D gene: -
CDR3 length: 14
V gene: TRBV12-3/TRBV12-4
CDR3 protein: CASSPGTSSYGYTF
CDR3 DNA: TGTGCCAGCAGTCCGGGGACTTCGTCTTATGGCTACACCTTC

J gene: TRBJ2-1
clone size: -
D gene: TRBD1
CDR3 length: 15
V gene: TRBV7-2
CDR3 protein: CASSLRTGSYNEQFF
CDR3 DNA: TGTGCCAGCAGCTTGAGGACAGGGTCCTACAATGAGCAGTTCTTC

J gene: TRBJ1-2
clone size: -
D gene: -
CDR3 length: 14
V gene: TRBV20-1
CDR3 protein: CSDRDIRSGYGYTF
CDR3 DNA: TGCAGTGATAGAGATATCCGGTCGGGGTATGGCTACACCTTC

J gene: TRBJ2-5
clone size: -
D gene: TRBD2
CDR3 length: 16
V gene: TRBV2
CDR3 protein: CASRALAGGPRETQYF
CDR3 DNA: TGTGCCAGCAGAGCGTTGGCGGGAGGGCCGCGGGAGACCCAGTACTTC

J gene: TRBJ2-7
clone size: -
D gene: -
CDR3 length: 14
V gene: TRBV29-1
CDR3 protein: CSVEAATNTYEQYF
CDR3 DNA: TGCAGCGTTGAAGCCGCGACAAATACCTACGAGCAGTACTTC

J gene: TRBJ1-2
clone size: -
D gene: -
CDR3 length: 12
V gene: TRBV5-1
CDR3 protein: CASSTTDYGYTF
CDR3 DNA: TGCGCCAGCAGCACGACAGACTATGGCTACACCTTC

J gene: TRBJ1-2
clone size: -
D gene: -
CDR3 length: 16
V gene: TRBV28
CDR3 protein: CASSLHPAGAGVGYNF
CDR3 DNA: TGTGCCAGCAGTTTACACCCCGCGGGGGCGGGTGTCGGCTACAACTTC

J gene: TRBJ2-1
clone size: -
D gene: TRBD2
CDR3 length: 18
V gene: TRBV4-2
CDR3 protein: CASSQEPKGLASINEQFF
CDR3 DNA: TGTGCCAGCAGCCAAGAGCCAAAGGGACTAGCCTCAATTAATGAGCAGTTCTTC

J gene: TRBJ2-1
clone size: many
D gene: -
CDR3 length: 12
V gene: TRBV24-1
CDR3 protein: CATSTAQYEQFF
CDR3 DNA: TGTGCCACCAGTACCGCGCAGTACGAGCAGTTCTTC

J gene: TRBJ1-2
clone size: -
D gene: -
CDR3 length: 13
V gene: TRBV27
CDR3 protein: CARRTSGSYGYTF
CDR3 DNA: TGCGCCAGACGCACATCAGGGAGCTATGGCTACACCTTC

J gene: TRBJ2-3
clone size: many
D gene: -
CDR3 length: 16
V gene: TRBV20-1
CDR3 protein: CSANPDRGTSTDTQYF
CDR3 DNA: TGCAGTGCTAACCCCGATCGGGGTACTAGCACAGATACGCAGTATTTT

J gene: TRBJ2-1
clone size: -
D gene: TRBD1
CDR3 length: 14
V gene: TRBV5-1
CDR3 protein: CASSPTDRGNEQFF
CDR3 DNA: TGCGCCAGCAGCCCTACTGACAGGGGCAATGAGCAGTTCTTC

J gene: TRBJ2-1
clone size: many
D gene: TRBD2
CDR3 length: 14
V gene: TRBV20-1
CDR3 protein: CSARDATSDNEQFF
CDR3 DNA: TGCAGTGCTAGAGACGCGACTAGCGACAATGAGCAGTTCTTC

J gene: TRBJ2-1
clone size: many
D gene: TRBD2
CDR3 length: 13
V gene: TRBV28
CDR3 protein: CASVRGWQGEQFF
CDR3 DNA: TGTGCCAGCGTGCGGGGGTGGCAGGGTGAGCAGTTCTTC

J gene: TRBJ2-1
clone size: -
D gene: -
CDR3 length: 13
V gene: TRBV28
CDR3 protein: CASSFRGYNEQFF
CDR3 DNA: TGTGCCAGCAGTTTTAGGGGATACAATGAGCAGTTCTTC

J gene: TRBJ1-2
clone size: -
D gene: TRBD1
CDR3 length: 15
V gene: TRBV4-2
CDR3 protein: CASSPPTDRGYGYTF
CDR3 DNA: TGTGCCAGCAGCCCTCCCACCGACAGGGGATATGGCTACACCTTC

J gene: TRBJ1-6
clone size: many
D gene: -
CDR3 length: 14
V gene: TRBV6-4
CDR3 protein: CASYSRDGKTPLHF
CDR3 DNA: TGTGCCAGCTACAGTAGGGACGGCAAAACACCCCTCCACTTT

J gene: TRBJ2-2
clone size: few
D gene: TRBD1
CDR3 length: 15
V gene: TRBV3-1
CDR3 protein: CASSQGQSNTGELFF
CDR3 DNA: TGTGCCAGCAGTCAGGGACAGTCGAACACCGGGGAGCTGTTTTTT

J gene: TRBJ1-1
clone size: -
D gene: -
CDR3 length: 14
V gene: TRBV12-3/TRBV12-4
CDR3 protein: CASKVTGMNTETFF
CDR3 DNA: TGTGCCAGCAAGGTGACAGGTATGAACACTGAAACTTTCTTT

J gene: TRBJ2-1
clone size: many
D gene: TRBD2
CDR3 length: 12
V gene: TRBV20-1
CDR3 protein: CSASSGGNEQFF
CDR3 DNA: TGCAGTGCTAGTTCGGGGGGCAATGAGCAGTTCTTC

J gene: TRBJ2-7
clone size: many
D gene: -
CDR3 length: 12
V gene: TRBV20-1
CDR3 protein: CSATGFDNEQYF
CDR3 DNA: TGCAGTGCTACAGGGTTCGATAACGAGCAGTACTTC

J gene: TRBJ1-5
clone size: -
D gene: -
CDR3 length: 14
V gene: TRBV19
CDR3 protein: CASSTRKGIQPRHF
CDR3 DNA: TGTGCCAGTAGTACTCGGAAAGGGATTCAGCCCCGGCATTTT

J gene: TRBJ2-2
clone size: -
D gene: -
CDR3 length: 15
V gene: TRBV4-1
CDR3 protein: CASSQVPGVPGELFF
CDR3 DNA: TGCGCCAGCAGCCAAGTTCCAGGGGTGCCCGGGGAGCTGTTTTTT

J gene: TRBJ1-2
clone size: many
D gene: TRBD1
CDR3 length: 14
V gene: TRBV2
CDR3 protein: CASSPRQGRYGYTF
CDR3 DNA: TGTGCCAGCAGCCCTAGACAGGGGCGTTACGGCTACACCTTC

J gene: TRBJ2-7
clone size: -
D gene: TRBD1
CDR3 length: 14
V gene: TRBV2
CDR3 protein: CASSQQGGTGRQYF
CDR3 DNA: TGTGCCAGCTCACAGCAAGGGGGCACTGGGCGGCAGTACTTC

J gene: TRBJ2-2
clone size: -
D gene: TRBD1
CDR3 length: 17
V gene: TRBV27
CDR3 protein: CASSFFGTGGDTVELSF
CDR3 DNA: TGTGCCAGCAGTTTCTTTGGGACAGGGGGGGACACCGTGGAGCTGTCTTTT

J gene: TRBJ1-5
clone size: -
D gene: -
CDR3 length: 15
V gene: TRBV5-4
CDR3 protein: CASIFNLQEVQPQHF
CDR3 DNA: TGTGCCAGCATCTTTAATTTGCAGGAGGTGCAGCCCCAGCATTTT

J gene: TRBJ2-3
clone size: many
D gene: TRBD2
CDR3 length: 14
V gene: TRBV20-1
CDR3 protein: CSAWTSGAADTQYF
CDR3 DNA: TGCAGTGCTTGGACTAGCGGGGCCGCGGATACGCAGTATTTT

J gene: TRBJ2-3
clone size: many
D gene: -
CDR3 length: 12
V gene: TRBV6-2/TRBV6-3
CDR3 protein: CASSLGGERQYF
CDR3 DNA: TGTGCCAGCAGTTTAGGAGGGGAAAGGCAGTATTTT

J gene: TRBJ1-1
clone size: many
D gene: TRBD1
CDR3 length: 13
V gene: TRBV11-1
CDR3 protein: CASGQGRNTEAFF
CDR3 DNA: TGTGCCAGCGGACAGGGGCGAAACACTGAAGCTTTCTTT

J gene: TRBJ1-1
clone size: -
D gene: -
CDR3 length: 15
V gene: TRBV19
CDR3 protein: CASRKRMGLNTEAFF
CDR3 DNA: TGTGCCAGTAGGAAAAGGATGGGATTGAACACTGAAGCTTTCTTT

J gene: TRBJ2-7
clone size: once
D gene: TRBD2
CDR3 length: 14
V gene: TRBV20-1
CDR3 protein: CSAAGTRSSYEQYF
CDR3 DNA: TGCAGCGCCGCGGGGACTAGAAGCTCCTACGAGCAGTACTTC

J gene: TRBJ1-2
clone size: many
D gene: -
CDR3 length: 14
V gene: TRBV28
CDR3 protein: CASSFKPLSWGYTF
CDR3 DNA: TGTGCCAGCAGTTTCAAACCGCTATCCTGGGGCTACACCTTC

J gene: TRBJ2-1
clone size: -
D gene: TRBD1
CDR3 length: 16
V gene: TRBV2
CDR3 protein: CASIRKGASSYNEQSF
CDR3 DNA: TGTGCCAGCATTCGAAAGGGGGCGAGCTCCTACAATGAGCAGTCCTTC

J gene: TRBJ1-3
clone size: few
D gene: -
CDR3 length: 17
V gene: TRBV7-2
CDR3 protein: CASSSRTLIASGNTIYF
CDR3 DNA: TGTGCCAGCAGCTCCAGGACCCTGATCGCCTCTGGAAACACCATATATTTT

J gene: TRBJ2-7
clone size: few
D gene: -
CDR3 length: 13
V gene: TRBV28
CDR3 protein: CASSFPSSYEQYF
CDR3 DNA: TGTGCCAGCAGTTTCCCTAGCTCCTACGAGCAGTACTTC

J gene: TRBJ2-7
clone size: -
D gene: -
CDR3 length: 14
V gene: TRBV20-1
CDR3 protein: CSAPNALATIEQYF
CDR3 DNA: TGCAGTGCTCCGAACGCCCTAGCGACCATAGAGCAGTACTTC

J gene: TRBJ2-3
clone size: many
D gene: -
CDR3 length: 16
V gene: TRBV6-4
CDR3 protein: CASSDDFGTLTDTQYF
CDR3 DNA: TGTGCCAGCAGTGACGATTTTGGTACTCTCACAGATACGCAGTATTTT

J gene: TRBJ1-1
clone size: many
D gene: -
CDR3 length: 14
V gene: TRBV15
CDR3 protein: CATSPRVVNTEAFF
CDR3 DNA: TGTGCCACCAGCCCCCGGGTCGTAAACACTGAAGCTTTCTTT

J gene: TRBJ2-3
clone size: -
D gene: -
CDR3 length: 13
V gene: TRBV18
CDR3 protein: CASSPSGTDTQYF
CDR3 DNA: TGTGCCAGCTCACCGTCGGGCACAGATACGCAGTATTTT

J gene: TRBJ1-5
clone size: -
D gene: TRBD1
CDR3 length: 14
V gene: TRBV28
CDR3 protein: CASSHTGEVQPQHF
CDR3 DNA: TGTGCCAGCAGCCATACAGGGGAGGTTCAGCCCCAGCATTTT